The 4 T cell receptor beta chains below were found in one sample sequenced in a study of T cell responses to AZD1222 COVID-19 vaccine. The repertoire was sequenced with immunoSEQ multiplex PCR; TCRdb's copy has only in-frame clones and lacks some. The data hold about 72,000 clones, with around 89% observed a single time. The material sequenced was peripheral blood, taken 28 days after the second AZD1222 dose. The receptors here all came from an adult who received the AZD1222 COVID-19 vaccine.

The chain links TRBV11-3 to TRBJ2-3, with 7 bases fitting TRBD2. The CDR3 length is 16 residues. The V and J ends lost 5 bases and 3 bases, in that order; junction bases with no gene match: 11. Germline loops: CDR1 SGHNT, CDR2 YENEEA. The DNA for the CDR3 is TGTGCCAGCAGCCGAATCACTACGCGGGGGACAGATACGCAGTATTTT. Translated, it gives CASSRITTRGTDTQYF.

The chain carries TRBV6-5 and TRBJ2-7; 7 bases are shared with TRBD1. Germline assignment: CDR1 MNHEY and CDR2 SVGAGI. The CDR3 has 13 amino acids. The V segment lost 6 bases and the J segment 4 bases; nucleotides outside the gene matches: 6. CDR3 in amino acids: CASRVTGRYEQYF. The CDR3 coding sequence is TGTGCCAGCAGGGTGACAGGGCGGTACGAGCAGTACTTC.

CDR3 DNA sequence: TGTGCCACCAGCAGAGATAAAACTACAGAGACCCAGTACTTC. It codes for CATSRDKTTETQYF. The chain has TRBV15 and TRBJ2-5; D ambiguous. The germline V gene encodes CDR1 LNHNV and CDR2 YYDKDF (reference sequence). This CDR3 has 14 amino acids. Trimming took 0 bases from V and 4 from J, leaving 9 bases between them.

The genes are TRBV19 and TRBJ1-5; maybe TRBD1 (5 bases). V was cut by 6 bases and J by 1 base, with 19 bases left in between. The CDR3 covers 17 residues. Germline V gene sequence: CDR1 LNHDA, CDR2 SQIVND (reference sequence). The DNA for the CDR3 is TGTGCCAGTAGCCTGATTGGGGGGGTTTTGAGCAATCAGCCCCAGCATTTT. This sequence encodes CASSLIGGVLSNQPQHF.